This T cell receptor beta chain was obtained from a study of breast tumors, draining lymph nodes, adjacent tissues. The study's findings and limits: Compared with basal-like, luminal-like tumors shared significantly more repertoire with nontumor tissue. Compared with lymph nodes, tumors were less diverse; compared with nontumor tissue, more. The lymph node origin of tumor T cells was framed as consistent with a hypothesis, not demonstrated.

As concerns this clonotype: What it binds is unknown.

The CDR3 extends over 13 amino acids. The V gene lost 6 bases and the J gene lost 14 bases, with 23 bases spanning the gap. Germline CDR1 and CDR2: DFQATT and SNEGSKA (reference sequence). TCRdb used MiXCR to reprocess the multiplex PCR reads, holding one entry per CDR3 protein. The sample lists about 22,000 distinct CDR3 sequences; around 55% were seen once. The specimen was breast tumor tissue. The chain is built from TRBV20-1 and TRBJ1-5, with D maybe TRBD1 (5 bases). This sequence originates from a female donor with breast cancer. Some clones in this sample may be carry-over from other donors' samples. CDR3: CSAMTGESSYEHF. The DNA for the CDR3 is TGCAGTGCCATGACGGGGGAGAGCTCCTACGAGCATTTT.